This TCR beta chain comes out of a study of CXCR3-negative and CXCR3-positive naive CD8 T cells. Researchers prepared the TRB cDNA libraries using 5' RACE with UMI labels. TCRdb reprocessed the 5' RACE reads and keeps a single row for each CDR3 protein, giving no DNA. The listing contains 45,000 or so distinct CDR3 sequences. The CDR3 is made up of 14 amino acids. The chain couples TRBV12-3 or TRBV12-4 to TRBJ2-7. The sequence derives from a human donor in good health. Some clones in this sample may be carry-over from other donors' samples. The sample comprised memory CD8+ T cells from blood. CDR3 residues: CASSRDWSSYEQYF.